This paragraph covers one TCR beta chain sequence. This record belongs to a study of blood T cell repertoires in COVID-19. As handled by the study authors: Estimation of nucleated cell counts relied on the amplification of reference gene primers. The method was immunoSEQ multiplex PCR; TCRdb's version includes in-frame clones alone and lacks a portion of them. V and J calls and clone size are copied from that table; D and trimming were computed from the DNA. This sample has under 300,000 clones; roughly nine tenths occur once, and the top ten carry roughly 7.8%. Source material: peripheral blood. This sequence was found in a man aged 60-69 years who had recovered from COVID-19.

This CDR3 reads CASSEEAPGELFF. The CDR3 nucleotides read TGTGCCAGCAGTGAGGAAGCGCCCGGGGAGCTGTTTTTT. The rearrangement joins TRBV2 to TRBJ2-2, with D unresolved. CDR3 length: 13 amino acids. The V and J ends lost 3 bases and 6 bases respectively, with 8 bases between them. Germline V gene sequence: CDR1 SNHLY, CDR2 FYNNEI.